This T cell receptor beta chain was sequenced in a study of T cells in Graves' hyperthyroidism and ophthalmopathy. The study's findings and limits: Model predictions of ophthalmopathy came a median around 6.5 months before onset. Most thyroid-expanded clonotypes above 0.001 were also found in blood. Ophthalmopathy could be told apart from stable hyperthyroidism with a 13 V-J model.

The V end lost 5 bases, the J end lost 4 bases, and 12 bases lay between the germline ends. Germline V lookup: CDR1 SGHRS, CDR2 YFSETQ. CDR3 size: 13 residues. Amplified regions were TCR beta CDR3 sequences from RNA transcripts. When the TCR CDR3 underwent first-round RT-PCR, the HTBI primer set was used. TCRdb redid the calling of the multiplex PCR reads with MiXCR, one entry per CDR3 protein. The table has about 570,000 distinct CDR3 sequences, 46% seen once. This clonotype was counted between two and nine times. Antigen specificity is unknown. Diagnoses used clinical symptoms, serum thyroxine and TRAb, thyroid ultrasound and orbital computed tomography.

Source material: peripheral blood or thyroid tissue (not recorded which). The chain employs TRBV5-1 and TRBJ1-1, with D uncertain. The sequence was obtained from an adult woman with Graves' disease, either hyperthyroidism or ophthalmopathy (not recorded which). The CDR3 bases are TGCGCCAGCAGGAAAACAGCAGGCACTGAAGCTTTCTTT. It encodes CASRKTAGTEAFF.